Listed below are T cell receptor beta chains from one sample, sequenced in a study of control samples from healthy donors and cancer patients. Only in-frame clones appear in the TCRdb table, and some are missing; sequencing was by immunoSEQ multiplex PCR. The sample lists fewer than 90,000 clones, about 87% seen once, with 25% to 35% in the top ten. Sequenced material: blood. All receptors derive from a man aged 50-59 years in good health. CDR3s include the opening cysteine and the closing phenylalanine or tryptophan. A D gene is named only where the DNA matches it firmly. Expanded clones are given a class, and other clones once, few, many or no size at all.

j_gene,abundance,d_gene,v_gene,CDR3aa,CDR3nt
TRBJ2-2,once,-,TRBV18,CASSRRREPGSGELFF,TGTGCCAGCTCCCGTCGGCGGGAACCCGGGTCCGGGGAGCTGTTTTTT
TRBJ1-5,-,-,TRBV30,CAWSDPGMPQHF,TGTGCCTGGAGTGATCCGGGAATGCCCCAGCATTTT
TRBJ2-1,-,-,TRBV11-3,CASSLDETDAQFF,TGTGCCAGCAGCTTGGATGAGACCGACGCGCAGTTCTTC
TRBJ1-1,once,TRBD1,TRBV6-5,CASSITTGDTEAFF,TGTGCCAGCAGTATAACGACAGGGGACACTGAAGCTTTCTTT
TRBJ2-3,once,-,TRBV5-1,CASSLAGLTDTQYF,TGCGCCAGCAGCTTGGCCGGCCTCACAGATACGCAGTATTTT
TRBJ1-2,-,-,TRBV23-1,CASSFRVAENGYTF,TGCGCCAGCAGTTTCCGGGTCGCCGAGAATGGCTACACCTTC
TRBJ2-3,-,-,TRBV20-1,CSAIRGDTQYF,TGCAGCGCTATCCGGGGGGATACGCAGTATTTT
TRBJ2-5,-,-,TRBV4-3,CASSQDEGYQETQYF,TGCGCCAGCAGCCAAGATGAGGGCTACCAAGAGACCCAGTACTTC
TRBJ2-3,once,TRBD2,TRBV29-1,CSVKTSGGPIDTQYF,TGCAGCGTTAAGACTAGCGGGGGACCCATTGATACGCAGTATTTT
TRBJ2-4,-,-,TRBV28,CASSLFALQYF,TGTGCCAGCAGTTTATTTGCCCTTCAGTACTTC
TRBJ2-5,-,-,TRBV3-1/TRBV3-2,CASSQMGPAVGAQYF,TGTGCCAGCAGCCAAATGGGCCCAGCAGTCGGTGCCCAGTACTTC
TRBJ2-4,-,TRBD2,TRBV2,CASSMGLAGGDIQYF,TGTGCCAGCAGCATGGGACTAGCGGGGGGTGACATTCAGTACTTC
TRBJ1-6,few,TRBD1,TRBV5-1,CASSSTGGDSPLHF,TGCGCCAGCAGCTCAACAGGGGGTGATTCACCCCTCCACTTT
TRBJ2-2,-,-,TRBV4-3,CASSQDPPPRGGELFF,TGCGCCAGCAGCCAAGATCCACCCCCTCGAGGCGGGGAGCTGTTTTTT
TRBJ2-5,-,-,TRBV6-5,CASSLQGRFQETQYF,TGTGCCAGCAGTTTACAGGGCAGGTTCCAAGAGACCCAGTACTTC
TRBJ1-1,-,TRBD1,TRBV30,CAWEGGQGRTEAFF,TGTGCCTGGGAAGGGGGACAGGGGAGAACTGAAGCTTTCTTT
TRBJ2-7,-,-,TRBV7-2,CASSSEHTGSYEQYF,TGTGCCAGCAGCTCCGAACACACAGGGAGCTACGAGCAGTACTTC
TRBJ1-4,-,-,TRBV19,CAIHLKDGKLFF,TGTGCCATCCACCTAAAGGACGGAAAACTGTTTTTT
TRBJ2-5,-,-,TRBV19,CASNGKVGSETQYF,TGTGCCAGTAATGGGAAAGTAGGTTCAGAGACCCAGTACTTC
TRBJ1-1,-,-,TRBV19,CASSNWGGGEAFF,TGTGCCAGTAGTAATTGGGGAGGGGGTGAAGCTTTCTTT
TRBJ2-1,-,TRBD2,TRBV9,CASSVEGRDGHEQFF,TGTGCCAGCAGCGTAGAGGGGAGGGATGGCCATGAGCAGTTCTTC
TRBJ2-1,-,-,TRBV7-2,CASSPAGYLNNEQFF,TGTGCCAGCAGCCCTGCGGGGTACCTTAACAATGAGCAGTTCTTC
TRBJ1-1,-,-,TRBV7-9,CASSLPSALNTEAFF,TGTGCCAGCAGCTTACCGTCGGCGTTGAACACTGAAGCTTTCTTT
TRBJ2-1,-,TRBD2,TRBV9,CASSEGLAGVNEQFF,TGTGCCAGCAGCGAGGGACTAGCGGGAGTCAATGAGCAGTTCTTC
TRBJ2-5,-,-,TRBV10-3,CATLDTASVGTQYF,TGTGCCACGCTAGACACTGCTTCAGTGGGGACCCAGTACTTC
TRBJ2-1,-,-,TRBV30,CAWKVPLGGQFF,TGTGCCTGGAAGGTCCCCTTGGGTGGGCAGTTCTTC
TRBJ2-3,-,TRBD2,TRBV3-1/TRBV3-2,CASSQTAGGKSTQYF,TGTGCCAGCAGCCAAACGGCGGGAGGGAAGAGTACGCAGTATTTT
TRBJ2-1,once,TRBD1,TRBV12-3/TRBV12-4,CASSTDRVDEQFF,TGTGCCAGCAGCACCGACAGGGTCGATGAGCAGTTCTTC
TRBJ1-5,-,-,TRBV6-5,CASSYGASNQPQHF,TGTGCCAGCAGTTACGGTGCTAGCAATCAGCCCCAGCATTTT
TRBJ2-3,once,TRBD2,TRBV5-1,CASSLFSSGGTDTQYF,TGCGCCAGCAGCTTGTTCTCTAGCGGGGGCACAGATACGCAGTATTTT
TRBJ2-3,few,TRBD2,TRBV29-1,CSVERRLAGDTQYF,TGCAGCGTTGAAAGAAGGTTAGCGGGAGATACGCAGTATTTT
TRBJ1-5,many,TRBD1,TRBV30,CAWSQGGLNQPQHF,TGTGCCTGGAGTCAGGGGGGGCTCAATCAGCCCCAGCATTTT
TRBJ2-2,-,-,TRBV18,CASSPSTGELFF,TGTGCCAGCTCACCAAGCACCGGGGAGCTGTTTTTT
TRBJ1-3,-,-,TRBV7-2,CASSQNRPDGNTIYF,TGTGCCAGCAGCCAAAACCGTCCGGATGGAAACACCATATATTTT
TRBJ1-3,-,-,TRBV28,CASSQAVVRLPRSGNTIYF,TGTGCCAGCAGCCAGGCGGTGGTTCGCTTGCCCCGCTCTGGAAACACCATATATTTT
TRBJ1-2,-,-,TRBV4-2,CASSQLIGTPNYGYTF,TGTGCCAGCAGCCAATTAATAGGGACTCCTAACTATGGCTACACCTTC
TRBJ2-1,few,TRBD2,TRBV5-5,CASSPTGGAYNEQFF,TGTGCCAGCAGCCCCACCGGGGGGGCATACAATGAGCAGTTCTTC
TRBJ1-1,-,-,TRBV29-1,CSVSDGAFF,TGCAGCGTTTCGGACGGAGCTTTCTTT
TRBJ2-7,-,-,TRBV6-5,CATHLGSEQYF,TGTGCCACCCACCTCGGTTCTGAGCAGTACTTC
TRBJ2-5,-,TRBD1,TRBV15,CATSLTGEETQYF,TGTGCCACCAGCTTAACAGGGGAAGAGACCCAGTACTTC
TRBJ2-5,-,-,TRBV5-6,CASSLPPRVLTQYF,TGTGCCAGCAGCTTGCCCCCCCGGGTGTTGACCCAGTACTTC
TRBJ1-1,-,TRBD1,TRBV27,CASKRQGRNTEAFF,TGTGCCAGCAAGAGACAGGGAAGGAACACTGAAGCTTTCTTT
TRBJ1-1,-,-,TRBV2,CASSRGTEAFF,TGTGCCAGCAGTAGGGGCACTGAAGCTTTCTTT
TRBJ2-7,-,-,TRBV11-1,CASSDRQDREWEQYF,TGTGCCAGCAGCGATAGACAGGACCGTGAGTGGGAGCAGTACTTC
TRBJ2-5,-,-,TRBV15,CATSRDQGSETQYF,TGTGCCACCAGCAGAGATCAAGGCTCAGAGACCCAGTACTTC
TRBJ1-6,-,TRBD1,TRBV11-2,CASSYVQGVSPLHF,TGTGCCAGCAGTTACGTACAGGGGGTTTCACCCCTCCACTTT
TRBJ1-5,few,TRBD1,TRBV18,CASSSGGRLNQPQHF,TGTGCCAGCTCGTCAGGGGGTCGGCTCAATCAGCCCCAGCATTTT
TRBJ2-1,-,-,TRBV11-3,CASSAGTGSYNEQFF,TGTGCCAGCAGCGCGGGAACAGGGTCCTACAATGAGCAGTTCTTC
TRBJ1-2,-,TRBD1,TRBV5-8,CASSLEEVRDRVLYGYTF,TGTGCCAGCAGCTTGGAGGAGGTTAGGGACAGGGTACTCTATGGCTACACCTTC
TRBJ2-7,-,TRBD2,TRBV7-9,CASSRTSGRSDEQYF,TGTGCCAGCAGCCGAACTAGCGGGAGGTCTGACGAGCAGTACTTC
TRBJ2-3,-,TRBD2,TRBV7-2,CASRPRSGSGSDTQYF,TGTGCCAGCAGACCCAGAAGCGGGAGCGGGTCAGATACGCAGTATTTT